These 12 T cell receptor beta chains came from one sample sequenced in a study of OX40 agonist ivuxolimab in advanced cancers. Repertoires were generated with immunoSEQ multiplex PCR, while TCRdb's copy carries only in-frame clones and drops some. The table includes some 54,000 clones, 70% to 85% detected once. This sample comprised CD4+ or CD8+ T cells sorted from blood, obtained in a trial of the OX40 agonist ivuxolimab. The receptors originated from an adult with an advanced solid tumor such as melanoma, head and neck, liver or kidney cancer.

The rearrangement links TRBV28 to TRBJ2-5; TRBD2 matches 7 bases. The CDR3 has 14 amino acids. V lost 4 bases to trimming and J lost 4 bases; unmatched junction nucleotides: 6. Germline V CDR1 and CDR2: MDHEN, SYDVKM. CDR3 in DNA: TGTGCCAGCAGTTACGTCGGCGGGAGAGAGACCCAGTACTTC. Translating it yields CASSYVGGRETQYF.

J is TRBJ1-2 and V is TRBV7-9; no clear D. The CDR3 consists of 14 residues. Germline CDR1 SEHNR, CDR2 FQNEAQ (reference sequence). The ends were cut back, 2 bases at V and 0 bases at J, with 7 bases in the middle. The CDR3 nucleotides are TGTGCCAGCAGCTTACACGGGACTAACTATGGCTACACCTTC. As protein: CASSLHGTNYGYTF.

CDR3 region: CAISEGGEETQYF. Written as DNA, the CDR3 is TGTGCCATCAGTGAGGGGGGCGAGGAGACCCAGTACTTC. The chain recombines TRBV10-3 with TRBJ2-5; D perhaps matches TRBD1 (6 bases). V lost 2 bases, J lost 5 bases, and 9 bases lay in between. The CDR3 runs 13 residues. From germline, CDR1 is ENHRY and CDR2 SYGVKD.

The V call is TRBV9, the J call TRBJ2-7; D is ambiguous. With 2 bases removed from V and 5 bases from J, the gap between germline ends came to 17 bases. Germline loops: CDR1 SGDLS, CDR2 YYNGEE. This CDR3 comprises 15 residues. CDR3 region: CASSVRPLRMDEQYF. CDR3 nucleotides: TGTGCCAGCAGCGTTCGACCGTTAAGGATGGACGAGCAGTACTTC. Full variable domain (remainder filled in from reference TRBV9 and TRBJ2-7): DSGVTQTPKHLITATGQRVTLRCSPRSGDLSVYWYQQSLDQGLQFLIQYYNGEERAKGNILERFSAQQFPDLHSELNLSSLELGDSALYFCASSVRPLRMDEQYFGPGTRLTVT.

The gene calls are TRBV7-2 and TRBJ1-2; D gene unclear. The CDR3 is made up of 11 amino acids. Germline V CDR1 and CDR2: SGHTA, FQGNSA. CDR3 sequence: CATGANYGYTF. The CDR3 DNA reads TGTGCGACCGGGGCTAACTATGGCTACACCTTC.

This clone was picked up one time. The genes are TRBV5-1 and TRBJ1-6; D unresolved. The CDR3 has 16 residues. Germline V gene lookup returns CDR1 SGHRS and CDR2 YFSETQ. V was clipped by 3 bases and J by 5 bases, with 15 bases between them. This CDR3 reads CASSSSPRGDNSPLHF. CDR3 in DNA: TGCGCCAGCAGCTCATCCCCCCGGGGTGATAATTCACCCCTCCACTTT.

The chain employs TRBV2 and TRBJ2-4; D gene uncertain. The germline V gene has CDR1 SNHLY and CDR2 FYNNEI. The length of the CDR3 is 15 residues. V lost 5 bases and J lost 2, with 13 bases in between. For the CDR3, the DNA is TGTGCCAGCAGTAGGTCCGGGTTAACCAAAAACATTCAGTACTTC. Translating gives CASSRSGLTKNIQYF.

Of note for this clone: A junction end diverges from the germline sequence, so it may reflect a read error. The rearrangement uses TRBV20-1 and TRBJ2-7, with a possible D match to TRBD2 (6 bases). The V gene's germline CDR1 is DFQATT and CDR2 SNEGSKA (reference sequence). The length of the CDR3 is 10 residues. Here the CDR3 reads CSASGGMFNF. The CDR3 DNA follows: TGCAGTGCTAGTGGGGGGATGTTCAACTTC.

This clone has only a few counts. The chain couples TRBV5-1 to TRBJ2-1, with 8 bases identical to TRBD2. V lost 3 bases to trimming and J lost 7 bases; unmatched junction nucleotides: 6. CDR3 size: 14 residues. Germline V gives CDR1 SGHRS, CDR2 YFSETQ. For the CDR3, the DNA is TGCGCCAGCAGCTCCATGACTAGCGCTAATGAGCAGTTCTTC. This translates into CASSSMTSANEQFF.

The chain uses TRBV19 and TRBJ1-5; 7 bases map to TRBD1. The germline V gene has CDR1 LNHDA and CDR2 SQIVND (reference sequence). The CDR3 has 16 amino acids. V lost 3 bases, J lost 4 bases, and 9 bases stayed unmatched. The CDR3, as DNA: TGTGCCAGTAGTATCCAGACAGGGTCCTCGAATCAGCCCCAGCATTTT. This codes for CASSIQTGSSNQPQHF. Full variable domain (remainder filled in from reference TRBV19 and TRBJ1-5): DGGITQSPKYLFRKEGQNVTLSCEQNLNHDAMYWYRQDPGQGLRLIYYSQIVNDFQKGDIAEGYSVSREKKESFPLTVTSAQKNPTAFYLCASSIQTGSSNQPQHFGDGTRLSIL.

The chain employs TRBV28 and TRBJ1-2; the match to TRBD1 covers 7 bases. V lost 5 bases to trimming and J lost 1 base; unmatched junction nucleotides: 10. This CDR3 comprises 16 residues. Germline loops: CDR1 MDHEN, CDR2 SYDVKM. CDR3 in amino acids: CASSPPTGALNYGYTF. For the CDR3, the DNA is TGTGCCAGCAGTCCACCTACAGGGGCCCTTAACTATGGCTACACCTTC.

V and J are TRBV30 and TRBJ2-1; D remains unclear. Germline loops: CDR1 GTSNPN, CDR2 SVGIG (reference sequence). The CDR3 loop spans 13 amino acids. With 1 base removed from V and 6 bases from J, the gap between germline ends came to 10 bases. The CDR3: CAWSGRPLNEQFF. DNA of the CDR3: TGTGCCTGGAGTGGAAGGCCGCTCAATGAGCAGTTCTTC.